The rows below give T cell receptor beta chains drawn from one sample of a study of radiation and T cells in renal cell carcinoma. The repertoire was sequenced with immunoSEQ multiplex PCR; TCRdb's copy has only in-frame clones and lacks some. The sample holds more than 100,000 clones; around nine tenths are singletons and the top ten take 5.8%. The sequencing used blood, collected from a patient whose treatment included radiotherapy and nephrectomy. These TCRs come from a woman aged 70-85 years with renal cell carcinoma. The CDR3 runs from the conserved cysteine through the conserved F or W. A D gene is named only where the DNA matches it firmly. For some rows the clone size is stated as once, few or many, or as a class when expanded; others skip it.

J | D | size | V | CDR3 | DNA
TRBJ1-1 | - | - | TRBV6-1 | CASSEAWGRATEAFF | TGTGCCAGCAGTGAAGCTTGGGGGCGGGCCACTGAAGCTTTCTTT
TRBJ2-3 | TRBD2 | - | TRBV5-1 | CASSWPGLAGEDPDTQYF | TGCGCCAGCAGCTGGCCGGGACTAGCGGGGGAGGACCCAGATACGCAGTATTTT
TRBJ2-5 | - | once | TRBV9 | CASSAPGLQETQYF | TGTGCCAGCAGCGCACCGGGACTCCAAGAGACCCAGTACTTC
TRBJ2-2 | TRBD2 | - | TRBV4-3 | CASSQDGGAIGELFF | TGCGCCAGCAGCCAAGACGGGGGGGCCATCGGGGAGCTGTTTTTT
TRBJ2-7 | TRBD2 | once | TRBV5-1 | CASSGWTSGAYEQYF | TGCGCCAGCAGCGGATGGACTAGCGGTGCCTACGAGCAGTACTTC
TRBJ1-3 | - | - | TRBV30 | CAWSTDWDGGTIYF | TGTGCCTGGAGTACGGACTGGGACGGGGGCACCATATATTTT
TRBJ2-3 | - | - | TRBV23-1 | CASSTRVDTQYF | TGCGCCAGCAGCACCAGGGTAGATACGCAGTATTTT
TRBJ2-7 | - | once | TRBV19 | CASSRNRQYEQYF | TGTGCCAGTAGTAGGAATAGACAATACGAGCAGTACTTC
TRBJ1-1 | TRBD1 | - | TRBV19 | CASRATGGMNTEAFF | TGTGCCAGTAGGGCGACAGGGGGTATGAACACTGAAGCTTTCTTT
TRBJ1-1 | - | - | TRBV7-6 | CASSLSPLGNTEAFF | TGTGCCAGCAGCTTATCCCCATTGGGGAACACTGAAGCTTTCTTT
TRBJ2-7 | - | - | TRBV6-1 | CASSEQALATYEQYF | TGTGCCAGCAGTGAACAGGCCTTGGCTACCTACGAGCAGTACTTC
TRBJ2-7 | TRBD2 | - | TRBV5-6 | CASSLGFGTSGYEQYF | TGTGCCAGCAGCTTGGGTTTCGGGACTAGCGGATACGAGCAGTACTTC
TRBJ2-7 | - | - | TRBV14 | CASSPSNYEQYF | TGTGCCAGCAGCCCCTCCAACTACGAGCAGTACTTC
TRBJ1-1 | - | few | TRBV5-4 | CASSLGVADLDTEAFF | TGTGCCAGCAGCTTGGGGGTCGCAGATCTGGACACTGAAGCTTTCTTT
TRBJ2-5 | - | - | TRBV19 | CASSSLDPGQETQYF | TGTGCCAGTAGTTCACTAGATCCCGGCCAAGAGACCCAGTACTTC
TRBJ1-4 | - | - | TRBV4-1 | CASSQGIGRTNEKLFF | TGCGCCAGCAGCCAAGGGATTGGGCGAACAAATGAAAAACTGTTTTTT
TRBJ1-2 | TRBD1 | - | TRBV18 | CASSHTLDRGGGYTF | TGTGCCAGCTCACACACCCTGGACAGGGGGGGAGGCTACACCTTC
TRBJ1-3 | - | - | TRBV5-4 | CASSLMGGSGNTIYF | TGTGCCAGCAGCTTGATGGGAGGCTCTGGAAACACCATATATTTT
TRBJ2-2 | - | once | TRBV11-3 | CASSFSQGPNTGELFF | TGTGCCAGCAGCTTTTCTCAGGGTCCGAACACCGGGGAGCTGTTTTTT
TRBJ1-1 | TRBD1 | - | TRBV27 | CASSYTGTGNTEAFF | TGTGCCAGCAGTTACACCGGGACAGGGAACACTGAAGCTTTCTTT
TRBJ1-1 | - | - | TRBV11-3 | CASSLGGPGAFF | TGTGCCAGCAGCTTAGGGGGCCCGGGTGCTTTCTTT
TRBJ2-3 | TRBD1 | - | TRBV29-1 | CSVRTGGADTQYF | TGCAGCGTGAGGACAGGGGGGGCAGATACGCAGTATTTT
TRBJ1-2 | TRBD1 | - | TRBV28 | CASSPAGQGISYGYTF | TGTGCCAGCAGTCCCGCGGGACAGGGGATCTCTTATGGCTACACCTTC
TRBJ2-4 | - | - | TRBV11-3 | CASSLMGGGLLYF | TGTGCCAGCAGCTTAATGGGAGGGGGGTTGCTGTACTTC
TRBJ2-5 | - | - | TRBV5-1 | CASSLDRGFETQYF | TGCGCCAGCAGCTTGGATCGGGGGTTTGAGACCCAGTACTTC
TRBJ1-5 | - | few | TRBV30 | CAWSVLSNQPQHF | TGTGCCTGGAGTGTACTAAGCAATCAGCCCCAGCATTTT